This TCR beta chain was observed in a study of cytomegalovirus exposure and HLA in healthy donors. Study-level results: Most TCR sequences were rare, but some public TCRs occurred in many donors. Presence/absence analyses assumed roughly uniform sequencing depth across donors, which may not hold.

Those who donated were healthy bone marrow donors. PCR was performed using 60 Vbeta and 13 Jbeta primers. Only in-frame clones appear in the TCRdb table, and some are missing; sequencing was by immunoSEQ multiplex PCR. The sample lists about 200,000 clones, roughly 80% seen once, with about 0.36% in the top ten. This clone was observed a handful of times. The target antigen is unknown. Other DNA sequences within the sample encode an identical CDR3. This CDR3 comprises 15 residues. The germline V gene encodes CDR1 LGHNA and CDR2 YSLEER. After removal of 1 base from V and 1 base from J, the junction contained 1 base not matched to a gene.

V is TRBV4-3 and J is TRBJ2-7; TRBD2 matches at 10 bases. The receptor was isolated from a male donor in good health and CMV-seropositive. The source material was PBMCs. The CDR3 sequence: CASSQGLAGSYEQYF. The DNA of the CDR3 is TGCGCCAGCAGCCAAGGACTAGCGGGTTCCTACGAGCAGTACTTC.